These 26 T cell receptor beta chains were sequenced from one sample in a study of blood T cell repertoires in COVID-19. Profiled with immunoSEQ multiplex PCR; TCRdb holds only in-frame clones, not every one. The sample records about 36,000 clones, 75% to 85% being singletons. Sequences were obtained from peripheral blood. The receptors were sampled from a human donor in a cohort sampled during active or convalescent COVID-19. The donor label of this sample is uncertain.

The chain uses TRBV20-1 and TRBJ2-5; weak D call: TRBD2 (5 bases). Germline V gives CDR1 DFQATT, CDR2 SNEGSKA (reference sequence). The CDR3 has 11 amino acids. Trimming pared 6 bases from V and 9 bases from J, leaving 14 bases between. DNA for the CDR3: TGCAGTGCAGAGCTCAGGCGGGCCCAGTACTTC. Amino acids: CSAELRRAQYF.

The chain joins TRBV7-9 to TRBJ2-5; 9 bases are shared with TRBD1. Unmatched junction bases numbered 5, after V lost 4 bases and J lost 5 bases. Germline lookup yields CDR1 SEHNR and CDR2 FQNEAQ (reference sequence). The length of the CDR3 is 14 residues. CDR3 in DNA: TGTGCCAGCAGCTCCTGGACAGGGGATGAGACCCAGTACTTC. Its translation: CASSSWTGDETQYF.

The chain recombines TRBV7-2 with TRBJ2-7; tentative D call: TRBD2 (5 bases). Germline V gene lookup returns CDR1 SGHTA and CDR2 FQGNSA. Trimming stripped 5 bases from V and 4 bases from J, with 6 bases between. The CDR3 is made up of 11 amino acids. Here the CDR3 reads CASSGEYEQYF. DNA for the CDR3: TGTGCCAGCAGCGGGGAGTACGAGCAGTACTTC.

There are a few counts of this clone. This chain connects TRBV7-2 to TRBJ2-7; 8 nucleotides align to TRBD2. V gave up 5 bases and J gave up 4 bases; unmatched junction bases: 13. The length of the CDR3 is 16 residues. The germline CDR1 and CDR2 sequences are SGHTA and FQGNSA. CDR3: CASSTARAGEGYEQYF. CDR3 nucleotide sequence: TGTGCCAGCAGCACCGCACGAGCGGGAGAAGGGTACGAGCAGTACTTC.

This sequence joins TRBV6-2 or TRBV6-3 and TRBJ2-1; TRBD2 matches at 7 bases. Per the germline V gene, CDR1 is MNHEY and CDR2 is SVGEGT. There are 14 residues in the CDR3. With 4 bases clipped from V and 4 bases from J, the junction kept 4 bases outside the gene matches. CDR3 coding DNA: TGTGCCAGCAGTTGGGGGACTACGTACAATGAGCAGTTCTTC. It specifies CASSWGTTYNEQFF.

The chain joins TRBV7-9 to TRBJ2-3; 10 nucleotides agree with TRBD2. The junction had 6 bases not matched to a gene; V was cut back by 5 bases and J by 7 bases. Germline assignment: CDR1 SEHNR and CDR2 FQNEAQ (reference sequence). The CDR3 is 14 amino acids. The CDR3 DNA reads as TGTGCCAGCAGCCCGTTAGCGGGAGGCTATACGCAGTATTTT. It translates to CASSPLAGGYTQYF.

J is TRBJ2-1 and V is TRBV7-9; 9 bases match TRBD2. Germline V gene data show CDR1 as SEHNR and CDR2 as FQNEAQ (reference sequence). V lost 0 bases, J lost 7 bases, and 7 bases stayed unmatched. CDR3 length: 16 residues. The CDR3 reads CASSLARTSGSNEQFF. CDR3 coding DNA: TGTGCCAGCAGCTTAGCGCGCACTAGCGGGTCTAATGAGCAGTTCTTC.

The rearrangement links TRBV11-2 to TRBJ2-1; a weak D match, TRBD2 (6 bases). Trimming cost V 3 bases and J 7 bases, with 10 bases left between them. The CDR3 is 13 residues long. Germline assignment: CDR1 SGHAT and CDR2 FQNNGV. CDR3 protein: CASSFGSTNEQFF. The CDR3 DNA follows: TGTGCCAGCAGCTTCGGGAGCACGAATGAGCAGTTCTTC.

The genes are TRBV21-1 and TRBJ2-3; TRBD1, the table's D call, was not compared with the DNA. TRBV21-1 is termed a pseudogene. This CDR3 region has 18 residues. The CDR3 loop is CASSSGGREDGDSDTQYF. Here the CDR3 DNA reads TGTGCCAGCAGCTCTGGGGGCAGGGAAGACGGAGATTCAGATACGCAGTATTTT.

The V and J genes are TRBV24-1 and TRBJ2-3, with D perhaps matching TRBD2 (5 bases). Trimming took 5 bases from V and 2 from J, leaving 13 bases between them. CDR1 KGHDR and CDR2 SFDVKD come from the germline V gene. The CDR3 is made up of 15 amino acids. CDR3 in DNA: TGTGCCACCAGTGGACGTCGGGGATCCACAGATACGCAGTATTTT. Protein product: CATSGRRGSTDTQYF.

In DNA form, the CDR3 reads TGTGCCAGCAGTTACGGGACAGGGGCCCCGACCGGGGAGCTGTTTTTT. Encoded protein: CASSYGTGAPTGELFF. J is TRBJ2-2 and V is TRBV6-2 or TRBV6-3, with TRBD1 identical over 10 bases. The J segment lost 5 bases and the V segment lost 2 bases, leaving 5 bases of the junction unmatched. Germline V gives CDR1 MNHEY, CDR2 SVGEGT. CDR3 length: 16 amino acids.

The gene calls are TRBV4-2 and TRBJ2-7; maybe TRBD2 (6 bases). Germline CDR1 is LGHNA and CDR2 is YNFKEQ. The ends were cut back, 1 base at V and 3 bases at J, with 22 bases in the middle. This CDR3 comprises 18 residues. The CDR3 spells CASSQASRGEAGNYEQYF. The DNA for the CDR3 is TGTGCCAGCAGCCAAGCGAGTCGGGGAGAAGCGGGCAACTACGAGCAGTACTTC.

The rearrangement links TRBV19 to TRBJ2-1; 7 positions agree with TRBD1. Germline lookup yields CDR1 LNHDA and CDR2 SQIVND (reference sequence). Trimming removed 3 bases from V and 8 bases from J; junction bases left unmatched: 13. This CDR3 is built from 16 residues. In DNA form, the CDR3 reads TGTGCCAGTAGTATGAGACCAGGACAGGACGAAGATGAGCAGTTCTTC. It translates to CASSMRPGQDEDEQFF.

The sample holds one count of this clone. The chain links TRBV6-2 or TRBV6-3 to TRBJ1-5, with D maybe TRBD1 (6 bases). Per the germline V gene, CDR1 is MNHEY and CDR2 is SVGEGT. This CDR3 is built from 18 residues. V lost 0 bases to trimming and J lost 0 bases, with 15 bases between them. CDR3 sequence (DNA): TGTGCCAGCAGTTACTCTCCTCTGACAGGAGATAGCAATCAGCCCCAGCATTTT. Amino acid sequence: CASSYSPLTGDSNQPQHF.

This clone was seen only a few times. The chain has TRBV7-8 and TRBJ2-5; TRBD1 matches at 7 bases. Germline values: CDR1 SGHVS, CDR2 FQNEAQ. V dropped 5 bases and J dropped 9; count of bases not matched to a gene: 12. The CDR3 totals 14 residues. This CDR3 is CASSPTGLNVAQYF. The DNA of the CDR3 is TGTGCCAGCAGCCCGACAGGGCTCAATGTTGCCCAGTACTTC.

This clone was detected a few times. The gene calls are TRBV4-3 and TRBJ2-1, with 7 bases identical to TRBD1. Germline CDR1 is LGHNA and CDR2 is YSLEER. There are 15 residues in the CDR3. The J segment lost 8 bases and the V segment lost 4 bases, leaving 11 bases of the junction unmatched. CDR3 in DNA: TGCGCCAGCAGCCTCTCGTGGATAGGGGGCGATGAGCAGTTCTTC. This encodes CASSLSWIGGDEQFF.

This clone was counted only a few times. The chain employs TRBV7-2 and TRBJ2-6; the match to TRBD1 covers 9 bases. The germline V gene encodes CDR1 SGHTA and CDR2 FQGNSA. V was pared by 3 bases and J by 4 bases, with 7 bases of the junction left unmatched. The CDR3 spans 17 residues. The CDR3, as DNA: TGTGCCAGCAGCTTCGGACAGGGGAGCGCCGGGGCCAACGTCCTGACTTTC. It translates to CASSFGQGSAGANVLTF.

The gene calls are TRBV7-2 and TRBJ1-1, with TRBD1 matching 8 bases. Losses at the gene ends were 4 bases for V and 1 base for J; bases not matched to a gene: 2. Germline-derived CDR1 and CDR2 are SGHTA and FQGNSA. This CDR3 has 14 amino acids. CDR3 residues: CASSYGQGNTEAFF. The CDR3 nucleotides are TGTGCCAGCAGCTATGGACAGGGGAACACTGAAGCTTTCTTT.

The chain combines TRBV18 with TRBJ2-1; no clear D gene. With 0 bases removed from V and 10 bases from J, the gap between germline ends came to 13 bases. The CDR3 length is 14 residues. The germline CDR1 and CDR2 sequences are KGHSH and LQKENI. The CDR3 is CASSPPLRSSEQFF. The CDR3 bases are TGTGCCAGCTCACCACCGCTGAGATCATCCGAGCAGTTCTTC.

This chain joins TRBV5-1 and TRBJ1-1; TRBD1 aligns across 7 bases. The V gene's germline CDR1 is SGHRS and CDR2 YFSETQ. J was trimmed by 2 bases and V by 0 bases; bases with no gene match: 1. The CDR3 length is 14 residues. The CDR3 is CASSLEGANTEAFF. The CDR3 nucleotides read TGCGCCAGCAGCTTGGAGGGGGCTAACACTGAAGCTTTCTTT.

V gene TRBV4-1 combines with J gene TRBJ2-7; TRBD2 agrees at 14 bases. The CDR3 covers 18 residues. V shed 3 bases, J shed 4 bases, and the junction held 11 bases outside the gene matches. Germline assignment: CDR1 MGHRA and CDR2 YSYEKL. The CDR3 DNA reads TGCGCCAGCAGCCAGGAGACTAGCGGGAGGGCCGTCAGTTACGAGCAGTACTTC. This sequence encodes CASSQETSGRAVSYEQYF.

The chain is built from TRBV24-1 and TRBJ1-2; TRBD1 might be the D (5 bases). The V gene's germline CDR1 is KGHDR and CDR2 SFDVKD. The V end lost 3 bases, the J end lost 8 bases, and 9 bases lay between the germline ends. This CDR3 has 12 residues. The CDR3 loop is CATSDGHGGYTF. The DNA of the CDR3 is TGTGCCACCAGTGATGGACATGGCGGCTACACCTTC.

J is TRBJ2-7 and V is TRBV19, with D unresolved. CDR1 is LNHDA and CDR2 is SQIVND in the germline V gene (reference sequence). The length of the CDR3 is 15 residues. The V end was cut by 7 bases, the J end by 0 bases, with 16 bases between. The CDR3 bases are TGTGCCAGTATCCCCCTCGTTAGCACCTCCTACGAGCAGTACTTC. It encodes CASIPLVSTSYEQYF.

This chain joins TRBV24-1 and TRBJ2-1; 9 bases align to TRBD1. The CDR3 runs 15 residues. CDR1 is KGHDR and CDR2 is SFDVKD in the germline V gene. Unmatched junction bases numbered 6, after V lost 5 bases and J lost 5 bases. This chain's CDR3 is CATSVEDRGHNEQFF. In DNA form, the CDR3 reads TGTGCCACCAGTGTAGAGGACAGGGGCCACAATGAGCAGTTCTTC.

The genes are TRBV6-5 and TRBJ1-5; D remains unclear. There are 12 residues in the CDR3. Germline-derived CDR1 and CDR2 are MNHEY and SVGAGI. V was shortened by 5 bases and J by 5 bases, with 7 bases between the two germline ends. CDR3 sequence (DNA): TGTGCCAGCAGTCCCCGGGATCAGCCCCAGCATTTT. As protein: CASSPRDQPQHF.

The chain is built from TRBV4-1 and TRBJ1-5; D unresolved. Deletions cut 1 base from V and 5 bases from J, with 9 bases between. The V gene's germline CDR1 is MGHRA and CDR2 YSYEKL. CDR3 size: 14 residues. The CDR3 coding sequence is TGCGCCAGCAGCCAAGGAGGTCCGGATCAGCCCCAGCATTTT. This gives the protein CASSQGGPDQPQHF.